Detailed here is one TCR beta chain. Its antigen is not identified. This specimen comes from a study of cytomegalovirus exposure and HLA in healthy donors. Regarding the study as a whole: Association of a missense DCLRE1C variant with TCR beta V- and J-gene trimming was reported in a later analysis. In a later analysis, several top co-occurrence clusters appeared linked to parvovirus B19, influenza, CMV and Epstein-Barr virus.

Between the trimmed V and J ends, which lost 2 bases and 6 bases, there was a span of 11 bases. The germline V gene has CDR1 SGDLS and CDR2 YYNGEE. The CDR3 sequence is 13 residues long. Healthy bone marrow donors formed the donor group. The PCR ran on 60 Vbeta and 13 Jbeta primers. Authors' methods: In a later analysis, about 12 million of about 80 million unique beta chains occurred in at least two donors. Assay: immunoSEQ multiplex PCR; the TCRdb copy retains only in-frame clones and omits some. From that table come the V and J calls and clone size; the DNA was used to work out D and trimming. Of roughly 180,000 clones listed, roughly 78% were seen once; the top ten hold around 1.4%.

The receptor was isolated from a girl aged 10 to 17 in good health and CMV-seropositive. Input material: PBMCs. The J gene is TRBJ1-2, the V gene TRBV9, with no clear D. CDR3 sequence: CASSVSGVDGYTF. The CDR3 DNA reads TGTGCCAGCAGCGTTTCGGGAGTAGATGGCTACACCTTC.